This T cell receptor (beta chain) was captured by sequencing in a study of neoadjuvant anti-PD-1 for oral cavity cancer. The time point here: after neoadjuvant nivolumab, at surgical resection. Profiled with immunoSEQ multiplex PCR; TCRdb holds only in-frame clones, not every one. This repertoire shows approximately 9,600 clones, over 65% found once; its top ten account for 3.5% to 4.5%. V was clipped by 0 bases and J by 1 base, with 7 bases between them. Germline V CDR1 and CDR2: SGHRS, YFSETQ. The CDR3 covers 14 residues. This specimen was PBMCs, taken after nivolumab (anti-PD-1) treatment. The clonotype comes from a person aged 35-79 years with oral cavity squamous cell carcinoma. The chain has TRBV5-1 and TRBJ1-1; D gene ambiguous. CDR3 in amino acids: CASSLARENTEAFF. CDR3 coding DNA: TGCGCCAGCAGCTTGGCCAGAGAGAACACTGAAGCTTTCTTT.